The rows below give T cell receptor beta chains drawn from one sample of a study of T cells in Graves' hyperthyroidism and ophthalmopathy. One entry per CDR3 protein results from TCRdb running MiXCR on the multiplex PCR reads. The top ten hold about 16% of the sample, which has around 690,000 distinct CDR3 sequences, around 15% seen once. Material for sequencing was blood. Receptor source: a man aged 45-65 years with Graves' hyperthyroidism. Each CDR3 is given with its conserved first and last residue. The D gene is left open where the match is weak. Size tells how often a clone was seen (once, few, many) or the class of an expanded clone, and some rows leave it out.

-	TRBJ2-1	-	TRBV6-1	CASLGVYNEQFF	TGTGCCAGCCTGGGGGTCTACAATGAGCAGTTCTTC
many	TRBJ1-5	TRBD1	TRBV12-3/TRBV12-4	CASSQGEPQHF	TGTGCCAGCAGCCAGGGGGAGCCCCAGCATTTT
few	TRBJ1-1	-	TRBV6-1	CASNYVVNTEAFF	TGTGCCAGCAATTATGTCGTGAACACTGAAGCTTTCTTT
many	TRBJ1-3	TRBD1	TRBV28	CASSLGLWDRGSRSGNTIYF	TGTGCCAGCAGTTTAGGTCTTTGGGACAGGGGATCTCGCTCTGGAAACACCATATATTTT
-	TRBJ1-1	-	TRBV11-1	CASSPQGHEAFF	TGTGCCAGCAGCCCTCAGGGCCATGAAGCTTTCTTT
few	TRBJ1-1	-	TRBV27	CASSFGVRGTEAFF	TGTGCCAGCAGTTTCGGGGTAAGAGGGACTGAAGCTTTCTTT
many	TRBJ2-7	-	TRBV2	CASSGEGRDSYEQYF	TGTGCCAGCTCCGGTGAGGGACGGGACTCCTACGAGCAGTACTTC
few	TRBJ2-5	-	TRBV2	CASGGLGTQYF	TGTGCCAGCGGGGGTCTGGGGACCCAGTACTTC
-	TRBJ1-2	-	TRBV29-1	CSVEDRGRANYGYTF	TGCAGCGTTGAAGATAGGGGGAGAGCTAACTATGGCTACACCTTC
-	TRBJ2-7	-	TRBV7-2	CASSQTGYLSYEQYF	TGTGCCAGCAGCCAAACAGGGTACCTTTCCTACGAGCAGTACTTC
many	TRBJ1-1	-	TRBV29-1	CSDSNRALTEAFF	TGCAGCGACTCGAACAGGGCTTTAACTGAAGCTTTCTTT
-	TRBJ1-1	TRBD1	TRBV5-1	CASSFQGAENTEAFF	TGCGCCAGCAGCTTCCAGGGGGCAGAGAACACTGAAGCTTTCTTT
few	TRBJ2-2	TRBD2	TRBV19	CASSIHSGTNTGELFF	TGTGCCAGTAGTATTCATAGCGGGACGAACACCGGGGAGCTGTTTTTT
few	TRBJ1-1	-	TRBV7-9	CASSLEERTEAFF	TGTGCCAGCAGCTTAGAAGAGAGAACTGAAGCTTTCTTT
few	TRBJ2-5	TRBD1	TRBV19	CASGQGAQETQYF	TGTGCCAGTGGGCAGGGGGCCCAAGAGACCCAGTACTTC
-	TRBJ2-4	TRBD2	TRBV20-1	CSALGLAGGSKAKDIQYF	TGCAGTGCCTTGGGACTAGCGGGAGGGTCGAAAGCCAAAGACATTCAGTACTTC
-	TRBJ2-1	TRBD2	TRBV7-9	CASSLIAGTSGVYNEQFF	TGTGCCAGCAGCTTAATAGCCGGGACTAGCGGAGTCTACAATGAGCAGTTCTTC
-	TRBJ1-5	-	TRBV12-3/TRBV12-4	CASSLNIHSNQPQHF	TGTGCCAGCAGTTTGAACATCCATAGCAATCAGCCCCAGCATTTT
-	TRBJ2-7	TRBD1	TRBV28	CASSPGTGIPYEQYF	TGTGCCAGCAGTCCCGGGACAGGGATCCCCTACGAGCAGTACTTC
-	TRBJ1-4	-	TRBV20-1	CSAPGRPFNEKLFF	TGCAGTGCTCCCGGCAGGCCCTTTAATGAAAAACTGTTTTTT
many	TRBJ1-2	TRBD1	TRBV12-3/TRBV12-4	CASSSGTGGRGYTF	TGTGCCAGCAGTTCCGGGACAGGGGGCAGAGGCTACACCTTC
many	TRBJ1-2	TRBD1	TRBV12-3/TRBV12-4	CASSTGGSYGYTF	TGTGCCAGCAGTACAGGGGGTAGCTATGGCTACACCTTC
few	TRBJ1-2	TRBD1	TRBV5-8	CASSLVSGGGYGYTF	TGTGCCAGCAGCTTGGTGTCAGGGGGCGGCTATGGCTACACCTTC
many	TRBJ2-2	-	TRBV18	CASSPVRQPNTGELFF	TGTGCCAGCTCACCAGTTAGACAACCGAACACCGGGGAGCTGTTTTTT
many	TRBJ2-2	-	TRBV7-2	CASRRLGTGELFF	TGTGCCAGCAGGAGGCTGGGGACCGGGGAGCTGTTTTTT
many	TRBJ2-7	TRBD1	TRBV6-1	CASSDGQGKLYEQYF	TGTGCCAGCAGTGACGGACAGGGGAAACTTTACGAGCAGTACTTC
-	TRBJ2-2	TRBD2	TRBV3-1	CASSQETSRDGELFF	TGTGCCAGCAGCCAAGAGACTAGCCGGGACGGGGAGCTGTTTTTT
few	TRBJ2-7	-	TRBV6-5	CASSYSRGLYEQYF	TGTGCCAGCAGTTACTCGAGAGGGCTCTACGAGCAGTACTTC
many	TRBJ2-7	-	TRBV10-2	CASSEGSKIGQYF	TGCGCCAGCAGCGAGGGGTCGAAGATAGGGCAGTACTTC
-	TRBJ2-7	TRBD2	TRBV19	CASSMGLATYEQYF	TGTGCCAGTAGTATGGGACTAGCGACCTACGAGCAGTACTTC
few	TRBJ2-1	TRBD2	TRBV20-1	CSARDQYGGGNEQFF	TGCAGTGCTAGAGATCAGTACGGGGGGGGGAATGAGCAGTTCTTC
many	TRBJ2-5	-	TRBV2	CASSEIVQETQYF	TGTGCCAGCAGTGAAATTGTTCAAGAGACCCAGTACTTC
-	TRBJ2-2	TRBD1	TRBV9	CASSGQGANNTGELFF	TGTGCCAGCAGCGGACAGGGGGCAAATAACACCGGGGAGCTGTTTTTT
-	TRBJ2-1	TRBD1	TRBV2	CASSKSADRVSYNEQFF	TGTGCCAGCAGTAAAAGCGCGGACAGGGTCTCCTACAATGAGCAGTTCTTC
-	TRBJ2-7	TRBD1	TRBV18	CASSQQGALGYEQYF	TGTGCCAGCTCACAACAGGGGGCGCTTGGCTACGAGCAGTACTTC
few	TRBJ1-2	TRBD1	TRBV6-1	CASSEWDRGQGGYTF	TGTGCCAGCAGTGAATGGGACAGGGGGCAGGGTGGCTACACCTTC
once	TRBJ1-4	-	TRBV5-1	CASSLAVGRSNEKLFF	TGCGCCAGCAGCTTGGCCGTGGGCAGAAGTAATGAAAAACTGTTTTTT
few	TRBJ2-3	-	TRBV7-2	CASSRHQGGGDTQYF	TGTGCCAGCAGCCGACACCAAGGAGGTGGAGATACGCAGTATTTT
-	TRBJ1-2	TRBD1	TRBV4-1	CASSQPRQGANYGYTF	TGCGCCAGCAGCCAACCCCGACAGGGGGCTAACTATGGCTACACCTTC
many	TRBJ1-2	TRBD1	TRBV28	CASSFGQGASGYTF	TGTGCCAGCAGTTTCGGACAGGGGGCTAGTGGCTACACCTTC
many	TRBJ2-7	TRBD1	TRBV5-4	CASTLGQGHEQYF	TGTGCCAGCACCCTGGGACAGGGCCACGAGCAGTACTTC
-	TRBJ1-1	-	TRBV10-3	CAISETSNTEAFF	TGTGCCATCAGTGAGACTAGTAACACTGAAGCTTTCTTT